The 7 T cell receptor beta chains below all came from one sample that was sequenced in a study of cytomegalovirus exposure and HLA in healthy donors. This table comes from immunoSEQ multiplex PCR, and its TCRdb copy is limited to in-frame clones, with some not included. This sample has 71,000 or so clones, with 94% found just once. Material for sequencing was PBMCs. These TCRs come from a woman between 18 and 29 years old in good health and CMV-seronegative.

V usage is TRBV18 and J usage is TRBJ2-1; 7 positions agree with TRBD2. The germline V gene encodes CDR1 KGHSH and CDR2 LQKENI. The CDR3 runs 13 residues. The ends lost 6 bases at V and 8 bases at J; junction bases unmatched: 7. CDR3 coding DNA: TGTGCCAGCTCCCAAAGCGGGAACGATGAGCAGTTCTTC. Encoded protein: CASSQSGNDEQFF.

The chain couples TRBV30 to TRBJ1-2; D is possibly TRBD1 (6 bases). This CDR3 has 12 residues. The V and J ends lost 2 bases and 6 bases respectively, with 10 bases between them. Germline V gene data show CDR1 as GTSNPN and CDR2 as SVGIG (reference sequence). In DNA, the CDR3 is TGTGCCTGGAGTCCCACAGGGAATGGCTACACCTTC. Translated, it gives CAWSPTGNGYTF.

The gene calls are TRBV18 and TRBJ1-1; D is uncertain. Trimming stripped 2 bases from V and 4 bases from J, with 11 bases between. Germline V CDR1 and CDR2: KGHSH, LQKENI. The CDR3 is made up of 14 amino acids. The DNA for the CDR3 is TGTGCCAGCTCACCAGGGTATGGGCTCACTGAAGCTTTCTTT. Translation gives CASSPGYGLTEAFF.

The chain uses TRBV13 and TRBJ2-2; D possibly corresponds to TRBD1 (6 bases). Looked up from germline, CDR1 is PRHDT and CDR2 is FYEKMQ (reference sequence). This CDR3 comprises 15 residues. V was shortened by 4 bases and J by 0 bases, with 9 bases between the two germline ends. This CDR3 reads CASSWRTANTGELFF. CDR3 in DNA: TGTGCCAGCAGCTGGAGGACAGCGAACACCGGGGAGCTGTTTTTT.

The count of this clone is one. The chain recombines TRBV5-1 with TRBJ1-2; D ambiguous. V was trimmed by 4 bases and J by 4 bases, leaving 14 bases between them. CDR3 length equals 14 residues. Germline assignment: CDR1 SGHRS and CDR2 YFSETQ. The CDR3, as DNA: TGCGCCAGCAGCCCTGGCGGCCAGACCTATGGCTACACCTTC. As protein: CASSPGGQTYGYTF. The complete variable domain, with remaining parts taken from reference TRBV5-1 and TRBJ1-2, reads KAGVTQTPRYLIKTRGQQVTLSCSPISGHRSVSWYQQTPGQGLQFLFEYFSETQRNKGNFPGRFSGRQFSNSRSEMNVSTLELGDSALYLCASSPGGQTYGYTFGSGTRLTVV.

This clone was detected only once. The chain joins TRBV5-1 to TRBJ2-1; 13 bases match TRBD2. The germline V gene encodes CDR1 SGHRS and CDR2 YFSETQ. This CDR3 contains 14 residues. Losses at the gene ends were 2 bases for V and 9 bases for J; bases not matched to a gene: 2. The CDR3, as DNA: TGCGCCAGCAGCTTAGGGACTAGCGGGGTTGAGCAGTTCTTC. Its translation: CASSLGTSGVEQFF.

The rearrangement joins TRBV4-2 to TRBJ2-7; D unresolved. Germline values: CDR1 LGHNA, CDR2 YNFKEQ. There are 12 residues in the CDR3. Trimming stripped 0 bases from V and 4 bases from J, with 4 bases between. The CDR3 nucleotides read TGTGCCAGCAGCCAAGACGGTTACGAGCAGTACTTC. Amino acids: CASSQDGYEQYF.